This TCR beta chain was identified during a study of CD8+CD57+ T cells in acquired aplastic anemia. Across the study: Quantities of DNA derived from sorted CD4+ and CD8+ cells averaged around 3 ug. Approximately 11 million reads were obtained on average for healthy donor CD4+ cells. Study-wide results and caveats: Patients versus controls showed no significant CD8+ Simpson's diversity difference. Common to patients and controls were 25 to 30 CD8+ CDR3 sequences.

The CDR3 has 14 amino acids. CDR1 and CDR2 (germline): SEHNR, FQNEAQ (reference sequence). Genomic DNA acted as the template from which TCR beta VDJ combination and CDR3 sequence profiling were carried out. A single record per CDR3 protein comes from TCRdb applying MiXCR to the reads. The data show roughly 420,000 distinct CDR3 sequences, just under 70% seen once. Points on this clonotype: The antigen remains undetermined. One end of the junction is discordant with germline, which a read error may explain.

Sequenced sample: sorted CD4+, CD8+, or CD8+CD57+ T cells (not recorded which) from PBMCs. V usage is TRBV7-9 and J usage is TRBJ1-2, with D possibly being TRBD1 (6 bases). This TCR was sampled from a human donor in good health, serving as a control. As DNA, the CDR3 is TGTGCCAGCAGTTCGGGCAGGAACACCGGGGGCTTGACTTTC. Protein product: CASSSGRNTGGLTF.